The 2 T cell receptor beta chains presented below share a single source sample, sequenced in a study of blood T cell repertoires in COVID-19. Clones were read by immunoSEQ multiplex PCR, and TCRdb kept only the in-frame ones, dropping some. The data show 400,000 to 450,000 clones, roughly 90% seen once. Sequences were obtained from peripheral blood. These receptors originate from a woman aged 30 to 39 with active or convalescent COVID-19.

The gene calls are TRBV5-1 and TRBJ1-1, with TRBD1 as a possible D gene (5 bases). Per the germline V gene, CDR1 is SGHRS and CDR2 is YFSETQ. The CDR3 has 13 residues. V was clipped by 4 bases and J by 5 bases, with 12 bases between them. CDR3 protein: CASSLTGLTEAFF. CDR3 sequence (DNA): TGCGCCAGCAGCCTCACAGGTTTGACTGAAGCTTTCTTT.

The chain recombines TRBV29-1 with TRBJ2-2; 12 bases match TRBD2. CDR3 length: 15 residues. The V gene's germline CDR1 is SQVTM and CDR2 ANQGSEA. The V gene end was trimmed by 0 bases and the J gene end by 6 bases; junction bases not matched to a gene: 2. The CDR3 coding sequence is TGCAGCGTTGAAGATTGGACTAGCGGGGCCGGGGAGCTGTTTTTT. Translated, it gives CSVEDWTSGAGELFF.